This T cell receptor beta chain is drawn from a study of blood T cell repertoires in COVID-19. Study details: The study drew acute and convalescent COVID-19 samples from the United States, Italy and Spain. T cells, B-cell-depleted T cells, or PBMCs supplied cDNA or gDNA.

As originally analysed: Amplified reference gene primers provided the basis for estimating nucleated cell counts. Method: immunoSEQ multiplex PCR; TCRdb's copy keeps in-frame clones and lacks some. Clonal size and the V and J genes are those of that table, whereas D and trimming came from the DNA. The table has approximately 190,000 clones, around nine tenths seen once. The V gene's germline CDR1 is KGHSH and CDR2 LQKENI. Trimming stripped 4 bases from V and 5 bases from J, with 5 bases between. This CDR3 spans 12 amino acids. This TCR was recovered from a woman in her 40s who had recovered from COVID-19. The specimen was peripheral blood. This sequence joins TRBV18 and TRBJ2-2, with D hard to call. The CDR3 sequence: CASSLQTGELFF. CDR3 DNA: TGTGCCAGCTCACTTCAGACCGGGGAGCTGTTTTTT.